The T cell receptor (beta chain) described here comes from a study of a mutant IDH1 vaccine in newly diagnosed glioma. To note about this clone: Its target is not known.

Method: immunoSEQ multiplex PCR; TCRdb's copy keeps in-frame clones and lacks some. The table has under 50,000 clones, less than 95% seen once. CDR1 LGHNA and CDR2 YNFKEQ come from the germline V gene. The CDR3 contains 15 residues. The germline V and J ends were trimmed by 4 bases and 0 bases, with 13 bases remaining between them. Time point defined: week 23, last vaccination. The vaccine gave 300 ug of a 20-mer mutant IDH1 peptide subcutaneously per dose. The sequences come from PBMCs, collected from a glioma patient whose treatment included an IDH1 peptide vaccine. The TCR sequence derives from a man aged 50 or older with glioma. This sequence joins TRBV4-2 and TRBJ2-7; weak D call: TRBD1 (6 bases). This CDR3 is CASSRDRSTSYEQYF. CDR3 coding DNA: TGTGCCAGCAGCCGAGACAGGTCTACCTCCTACGAGCAGTACTTC.